The next 9 T cell receptor beta chains were all read from a single sample in a study of T cells after yellow fever vaccination. Using its own MiXCR run on the 5' RACE reads, TCRdb lists one record per CDR3 protein. The sample has about 53,000 distinct CDR3 sequences, approximately 7% seen once; the top ten hold roughly two fifths. The source was CD8+ T cells sorted from PBMCs, collected on the day of the first yellow fever vaccination. The receptors were gathered from a man between 18 and 29 years old who received the YFV17D yellow fever vaccine.

CDR3 bases: TGTGCCAGCAGCAGGACACAGGGGCGTAGGGAGCAGTTCTTC. It is translated as CASSRTQGRREQFF. The V gene is TRBV6-2 or TRBV6-3, the J gene TRBJ2-1; 7 bases line up with TRBD1. This CDR3 has 14 amino acids. The V and J ends lost 6 bases and 10 bases, in that order; junction bases with no gene match: 12. In germline, CDR1 is MNHEY, CDR2 SVGEGT.

The V and J genes are TRBV12-3 or TRBV12-4 and TRBJ2-2; D is perhaps TRBD1 or TRBD2 (5 bases each). V was cut by 3 bases and J by 4 bases, with 6 bases left in between. This CDR3 is built from 13 residues. CDR3: CASSFGTTGELFF. Written as DNA, the CDR3 is TGTGCCAGCAGTTTCGGGACCACCGGGGAGCTGTTTTTT.

The sample holds many counts of this clonotype. The genes are TRBV6-5 and TRBJ2-5, with 15 nucleotides matching TRBD2. Germline V CDR1 and CDR2: MNHEY, SVGAGI. The junction had 2 bases not matched to a gene; V was cut back by 1 base and J by 5 bases. CDR3 size: 16 residues. The CDR3 loop reads CASSYWTSGGAETQYF. The CDR3 DNA reads as TGTGCCAGCAGTTACTGGACTAGCGGGGGGGCTGAGACCCAGTACTTC.

The J gene is TRBJ1-5, the V gene TRBV4-1; a weak D match, TRBD1 (6 bases). Germline CDR1 MGHRA, CDR2 YSYEKL. Trimming took 3 bases from V and 4 from J, leaving 19 bases between them. CDR3 length: 17 residues. CDR3 residues: CASSQTQQGRRNQPQHF. The CDR3 DNA reads as TGCGCCAGCAGCCAGACCCAACAGGGACGCCGGAATCAGCCCCAGCATTTT.

This clonotype has a count of ten or more. The chain recombines TRBV3-1 with TRBJ2-1, with D uncertain. The CDR3 covers 12 residues. Trimming left V 5 bases short and J 0 bases short, with 2 bases between. Germline V gene lookup returns CDR1 LGHDT and CDR2 YNNKEL (reference sequence). The CDR3 DNA reads as TGTGCCAGCAGCGGCTCCTACAATGAGCAGTTCTTC. It yields the protein CASSGSYNEQFF.

This clonotype was observed at least ten times. The chain joins TRBV30 to TRBJ2-6; D ambiguous. V was cut by 6 bases and J by 0 bases, with 9 bases left in between. Germline values: CDR1 GTSNPN, CDR2 SVGIG (reference sequence). The CDR3 is made up of 14 amino acids. Here the CDR3 reads CACQKDSGANVLTF. DNA for the CDR3: TGTGCCTGCCAGAAAGACTCTGGGGCCAACGTCCTGACTTTC. The variable domain in full, with the rest retrieved from reference TRBV30 and TRBJ2-6, is SQTIHQWPATLVQPVGSPLSLECTVEGTSNPNLYWYRQAAGRGLQLLFYSVGIGQISSEVPQNLSASRPQDRQFILSSKKLLLSDSGFYLCACQKDSGANVLTFGAGSRLTVL.

This clonotype was recorded a few times. The chain carries TRBV12-3 or TRBV12-4 and TRBJ1-1, with TRBD1 identical over 11 bases. The CDR3 has 16 residues. V was pared by 3 bases and J by 4 bases, with 7 bases of the junction left unmatched. This chain's CDR3 is CASSFIGTGGSTEAFF. The CDR3 DNA sequence: TGTGCCAGCAGTTTCATAGGGACAGGGGGGAGCACTGAAGCTTTCTTT.

J is TRBJ2-4 and V is TRBV4-3; 7 nucleotides line up with TRBD2. The CDR3 sequence is 14 residues long. Germline CDR1 reads LGHNA; CDR2 reads YSLEER. V lost 0 bases to trimming and J lost 8 bases; unmatched junction nucleotides: 4. In DNA, the CDR3 is TGCGCCAGCAGCCAAGAGTCGGGGAGGGACATTCAGTACTTC. This gives the protein CASSQESGRDIQYF.

This clonotype was observed many times. V is TRBV9 and J is TRBJ2-3; D is unclear. With 3 bases removed from V and 4 bases from J, the gap between germline ends came to 6 bases. The CDR3 has 12 amino acids. In germline, CDR1 is SGDLS, CDR2 YYNGEE. The CDR3 DNA follows: TGTGCCAGCAGCGCCACTCCAGATACGCAGTATTTT. Encoded protein: CASSATPDTQYF. Variable domain in full (rest from reference TRBV9 and TRBJ2-3): DSGVTQTPKHLITATGQRVTLRCSPRSGDLSVYWYQQSLDQGLQFLIQYYNGEERAKGNILERFSAQQFPDLHSELNLSSLELGDSALYFCASSATPDTQYFGPGTRLTVL.